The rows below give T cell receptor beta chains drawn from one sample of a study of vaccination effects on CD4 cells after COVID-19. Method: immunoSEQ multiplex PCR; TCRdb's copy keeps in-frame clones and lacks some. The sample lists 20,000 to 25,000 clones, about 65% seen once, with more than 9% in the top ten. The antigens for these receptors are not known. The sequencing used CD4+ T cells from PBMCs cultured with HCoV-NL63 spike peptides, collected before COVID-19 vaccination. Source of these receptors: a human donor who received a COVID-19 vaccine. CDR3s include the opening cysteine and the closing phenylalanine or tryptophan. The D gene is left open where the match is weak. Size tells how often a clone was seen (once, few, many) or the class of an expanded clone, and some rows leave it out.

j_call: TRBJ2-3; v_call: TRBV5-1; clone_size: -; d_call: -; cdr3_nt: TGCGCCAGCAGCTTCCTGCGTGGTTCAGATACGCAGTATTTT; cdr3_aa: CASSFLRGSDTQYF
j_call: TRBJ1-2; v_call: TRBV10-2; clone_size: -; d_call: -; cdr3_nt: TGCGCCAGCAGTGAGTCTGTCCCACCAGTGGGCGGCTACACCTTC; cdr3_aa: CASSESVPPVGGYTF
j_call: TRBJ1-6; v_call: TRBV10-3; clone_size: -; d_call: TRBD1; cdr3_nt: TGTGCCATCAGTGCGGGACAGGGCAACTATAATTCACCCCTCCACTTT; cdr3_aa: CAISAGQGNYNSPLHF
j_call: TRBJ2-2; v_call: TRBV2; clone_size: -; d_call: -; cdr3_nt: TGTGCCAGCAGTCCCTCCACCGGGGAGCTGTTTTTT; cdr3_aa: CASSPSTGELFF
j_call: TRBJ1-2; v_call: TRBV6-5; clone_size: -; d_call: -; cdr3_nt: TGTGCCAGCAGTCCCACGGCAAAGTACTATGGCTACACCTTC; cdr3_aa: CASSPTAKYYGYTF
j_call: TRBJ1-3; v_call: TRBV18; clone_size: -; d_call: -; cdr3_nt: TGTGCCAGCTCACCACCGAACAGTCGAGGAAACACCATATATTTT; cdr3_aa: CASSPPNSRGNTIYF
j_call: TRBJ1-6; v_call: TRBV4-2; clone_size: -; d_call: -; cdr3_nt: TGTGCCAGCAGCCAAGATTCGACCCAGAATTCACCCCTCCACTTT; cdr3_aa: CASSQDSTQNSPLHF
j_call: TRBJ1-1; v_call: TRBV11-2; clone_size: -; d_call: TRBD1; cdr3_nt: TGTGCCAGCAGCGACATAATAACAGGGGCTATAAGTACTGAAGCTTTCTTT; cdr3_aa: CASSDIITGAISTEAFF
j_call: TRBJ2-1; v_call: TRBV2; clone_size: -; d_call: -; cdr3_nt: TGTGCCAGCATACCCGAGGGAGTCTCGGGGAATGAGCAGTTCTTC; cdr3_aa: CASIPEGVSGNEQFF
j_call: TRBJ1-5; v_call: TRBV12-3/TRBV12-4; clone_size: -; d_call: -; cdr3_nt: TGTGCCAGCAGTTTGTCCACAGTGGAGCCCCAGCATTTT; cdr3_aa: CASSLSTVEPQHF
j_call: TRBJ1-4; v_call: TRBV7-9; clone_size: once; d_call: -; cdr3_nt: TGTGCCAGCAGCTTAGGCTGGGGTGAAAAACTGTTTTTT; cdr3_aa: CASSLGWGEKLFF
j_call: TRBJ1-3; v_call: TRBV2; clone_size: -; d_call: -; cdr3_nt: TGTGCCAGCACGGTCAGGGTCTCTGGAAACACCATATATTTT; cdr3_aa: CASTVRVSGNTIYF